The T cell receptor beta chain under discussion was sequenced for a study of cytotoxic CD8 clonotypes in ibrutinib-treated CLL (dated by TCRdb to the early 2020s). In terms of the full investigation: The cohort included some 14 treatment-naive and roughly ten relapsed/refractory patients; roughly 17 were IGHV unmutated. Partial responses were observed in about 25 patients and complete responses in 2; after a median follow-up of roughly 62 months, remission was maintained in 14 patients and progression was observed in 12. Samples at response were collected after a median of about 11 months of treatment, with a range of about 6 to 40 months. On average, each sample had 255,043 productive templates and around 100,000 productive rearrangements. Of the roughly 86 participants in the trial, about 25 had longitudinal samples available. Cryopreserved peripheral blood mononuclear cells were collected before treatment, at response, and at either disease progression or sustained remission. Every remission and progressive disease sample was obtained while ibrutinib was still being received by the patients. What the study reported, not specific to this receptor: Lymph node repertoires were not examined, and the timing of sampling was not matched between patients in sustained remission and those whose disease progressed. Baseline clonality was found to be higher than that of age-matched healthy donors and was strongly correlated with circulating CD8+ T-cell counts. Public clonotypes were rare and either contracted or stayed stable during treatment, and the rise in clonality at ibrutinib response reflected the expansion of private clonotypes. An increase in clonality was observed at ibrutinib response, with clonality remaining stable during sustained remission and falling back toward baseline at progression.

As regards this clone: There is no known antigen for this receptor. Within one base of it there is no much larger clone, and no base qualities were kept.

The intended sense of this specimen's time point label: 20 to 25 months on ibrutinib. For TCR beta library preparation, about 2.1 micrograms of genomic DNA were extracted from the cryopreserved PBMCs. Longitudinal blood samples from CLL patients receiving ibrutinib monotherapy were subjected to high-throughput TCR beta sequencing. The patients took part in an open-label, single-center phase 2 trial of ibrutinib monotherapy. For CDR1 and CDR2, the germline V gene lists SGHTA and FQGNSA. V has 3 bases trimmed and J has 5 bases trimmed; junction bases matching no gene number 8. Its CDR3 holds 16 amino acids, cysteine through phenylalanine. The DNA shown is the 48-base CDR3, in frame from base 1. The goal of deep resolution MiSeq sequencing was a depth between 1 in 1 million and 1 in 200,000 T cells, and coverage averaged 10x per clonotype. The immunoSEQ hsTCRB Kit was used to generate TCR beta libraries. The authors' pipeline ran thus. The data were analyzed with ImmunoSEQ Analyzer and ImmunoSEQ Data Assistant, and V, D and J gene assignments followed IMGT definitions. Clonality was computed as one minus normalized Shannon entropy of productive rearrangement frequencies, ranging from 0 to 1. Only overrepresented clonotypes making up at least 0.05% of the repertoire of each patient were included in the public clonotype analysis. Fewer than 15 repertoires from age-matched healthy donors, obtained from immuneACCESS, served as clonality controls. As stored in TCRdb, this immuneACCESS dataset retains in-frame rearrangements with V and J assigned. A fraction of the clones does not appear; measured against another copy, unresolved V genes explain less than half of the discrepancy, and the remainder lacks a known reason. Clone size and the V and J calls come from that table; the DNA yielded D and trimming. The sample records 150,000 to 250,000 clones, about 72% of which are singletons. Of the sample, 10% to 15% is held by the ten largest clones.

The sequence came from a human donor with chronic lymphocytic leukemia. The chain links TRBV7-2 with TRBJ2-3; TRBD2 aligns with 10 central bases. Source: PBMCs, taken after 24 months of ibrutinib treatment. The CDR3 region: CASSLSGRAQGDTQYF. The DNA sequence is as follows: TGTGCCAGCAGCTTGAGCGGGAGGGCCCAGGGAGATACGCAGTATTTT.